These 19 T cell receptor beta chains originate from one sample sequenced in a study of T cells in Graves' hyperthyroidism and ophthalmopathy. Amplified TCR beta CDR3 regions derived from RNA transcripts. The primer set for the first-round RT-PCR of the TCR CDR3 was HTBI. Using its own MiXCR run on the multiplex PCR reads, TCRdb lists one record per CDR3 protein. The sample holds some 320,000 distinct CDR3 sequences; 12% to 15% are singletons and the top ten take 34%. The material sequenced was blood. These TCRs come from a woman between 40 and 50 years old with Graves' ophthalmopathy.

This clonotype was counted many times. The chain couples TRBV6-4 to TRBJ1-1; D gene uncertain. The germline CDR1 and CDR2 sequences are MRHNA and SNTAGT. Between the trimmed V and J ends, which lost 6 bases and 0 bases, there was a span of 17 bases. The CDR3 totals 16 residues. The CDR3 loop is CASRDTLRWVNTEAFF. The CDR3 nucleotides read TGTGCCAGCAGAGACACTCTGAGGTGGGTGAACACTGAAGCTTTCTTT.

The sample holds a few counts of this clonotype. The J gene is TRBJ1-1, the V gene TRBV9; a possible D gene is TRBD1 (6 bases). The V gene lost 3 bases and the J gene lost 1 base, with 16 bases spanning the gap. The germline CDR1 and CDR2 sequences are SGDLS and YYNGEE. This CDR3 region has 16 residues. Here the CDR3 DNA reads TGTGCCAGCAGCGGAATTCCAGGGGCCTCGAACACTGAAGCTTTCTTT. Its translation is CASSGIPGASNTEAFF.

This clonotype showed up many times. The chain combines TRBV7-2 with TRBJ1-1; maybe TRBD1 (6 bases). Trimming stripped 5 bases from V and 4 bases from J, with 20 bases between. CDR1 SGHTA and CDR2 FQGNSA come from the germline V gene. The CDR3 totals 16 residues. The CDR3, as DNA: TGTGCCAGCAGCCCACAGGGTACTAGCGCAGGCACTGAAGCTTTCTTT. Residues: CASSPQGTSAGTEAFF.

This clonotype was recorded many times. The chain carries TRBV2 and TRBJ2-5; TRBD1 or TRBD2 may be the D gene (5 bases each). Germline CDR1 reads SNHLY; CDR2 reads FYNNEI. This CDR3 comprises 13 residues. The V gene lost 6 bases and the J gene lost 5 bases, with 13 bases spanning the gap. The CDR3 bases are TGTGCCAGCAGCGGGACGGTCGGGGAGACCCAGTACTTC. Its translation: CASSGTVGETQYF.

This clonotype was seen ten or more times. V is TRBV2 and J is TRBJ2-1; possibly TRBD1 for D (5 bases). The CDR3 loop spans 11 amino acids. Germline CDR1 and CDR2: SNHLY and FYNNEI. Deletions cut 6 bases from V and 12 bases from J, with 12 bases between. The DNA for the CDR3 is TGTGCCAGCAGGGGGCCTCCGGGGCAGTTCTTC. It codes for CASRGPPGQFF.

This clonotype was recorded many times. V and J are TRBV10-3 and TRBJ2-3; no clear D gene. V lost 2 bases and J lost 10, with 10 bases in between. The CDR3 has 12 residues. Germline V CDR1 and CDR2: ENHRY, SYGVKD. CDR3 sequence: CAISEPGLAQYF. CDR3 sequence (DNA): TGTGCCATCAGTGAGCCCGGGTTGGCGCAGTATTTT.

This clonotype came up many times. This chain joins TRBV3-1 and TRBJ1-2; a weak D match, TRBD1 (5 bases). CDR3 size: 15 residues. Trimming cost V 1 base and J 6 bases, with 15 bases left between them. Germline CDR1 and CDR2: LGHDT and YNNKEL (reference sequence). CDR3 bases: TGTGCCAGCAGCCAAGCTTCGGCAGGGTGGAATGGCTACACCTTC. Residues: CASSQASAGWNGYTF.

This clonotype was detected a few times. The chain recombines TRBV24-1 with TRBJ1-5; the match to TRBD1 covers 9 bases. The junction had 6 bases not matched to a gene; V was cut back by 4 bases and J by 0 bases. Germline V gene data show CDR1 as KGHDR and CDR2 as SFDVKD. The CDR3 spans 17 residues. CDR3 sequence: CATSDGQGRYSNQPQHF. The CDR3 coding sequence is TGTGCCACCAGTGACGGACAGGGGAGATATAGCAATCAGCCCCAGCATTTT.

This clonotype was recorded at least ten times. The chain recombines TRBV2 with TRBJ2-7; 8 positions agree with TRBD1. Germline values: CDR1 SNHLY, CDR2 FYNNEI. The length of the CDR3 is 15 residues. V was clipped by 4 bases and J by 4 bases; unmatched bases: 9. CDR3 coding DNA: TGTGCCAGCAGTGTTGCCGGACAGGGCTTATACGAGCAGTACTTC. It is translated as CASSVAGQGLYEQYF.

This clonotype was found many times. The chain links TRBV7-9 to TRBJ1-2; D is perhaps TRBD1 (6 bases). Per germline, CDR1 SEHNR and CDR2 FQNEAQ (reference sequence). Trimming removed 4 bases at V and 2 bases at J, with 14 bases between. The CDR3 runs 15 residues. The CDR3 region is CASSSGTLRNYGYTF. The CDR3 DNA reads TGTGCCAGCAGCTCCGGGACACTGAGAAACTATGGCTACACCTTC. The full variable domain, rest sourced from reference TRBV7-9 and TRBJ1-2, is DTGVSQNPRHKITKRGQNVTFRCDPISEHNRLYWYRQTLGQGPEFLTYFQNEAQLEKSRLLSDRFSAERPKGSFSTLEIQRTEQGDSAMYLCASSSGTLRNYGYTFGSGTRLTVV.

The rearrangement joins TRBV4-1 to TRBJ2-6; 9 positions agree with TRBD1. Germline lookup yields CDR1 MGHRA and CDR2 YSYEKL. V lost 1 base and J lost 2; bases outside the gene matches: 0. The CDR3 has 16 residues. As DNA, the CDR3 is TGCGCCAGCAGCCAAGGACAGGGGGCTGGGGCCAACGTCCTGACTTTC. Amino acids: CASSQGQGAGANVLTF.

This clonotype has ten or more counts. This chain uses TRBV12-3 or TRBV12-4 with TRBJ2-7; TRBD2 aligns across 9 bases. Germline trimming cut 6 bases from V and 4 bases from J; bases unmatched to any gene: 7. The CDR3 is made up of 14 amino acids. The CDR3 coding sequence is TGTGCCAGCAGCAGTGCGGGAGGGCCGTACGAGCAGTACTTC. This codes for CASSSAGGPYEQYF.

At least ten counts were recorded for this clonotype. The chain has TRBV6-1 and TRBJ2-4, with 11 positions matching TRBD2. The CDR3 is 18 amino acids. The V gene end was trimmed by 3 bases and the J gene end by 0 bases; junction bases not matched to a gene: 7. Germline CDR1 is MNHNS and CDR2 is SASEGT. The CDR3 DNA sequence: TGTGCCAGCAGTGATCTCCTAGCGGGGGGCATAGCCAAAAACATTCAGTACTTC. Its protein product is CASSDLLAGGIAKNIQYF.

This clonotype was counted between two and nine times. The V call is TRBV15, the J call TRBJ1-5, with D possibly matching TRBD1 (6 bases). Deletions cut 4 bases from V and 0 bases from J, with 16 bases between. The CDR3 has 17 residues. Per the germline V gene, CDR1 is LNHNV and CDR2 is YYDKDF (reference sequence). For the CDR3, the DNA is TGTGCCACCAGCATCTACCAGGGACAAAATAGCAATCAGCCCCAGCATTTT. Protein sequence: CATSIYQGQNSNQPQHF.

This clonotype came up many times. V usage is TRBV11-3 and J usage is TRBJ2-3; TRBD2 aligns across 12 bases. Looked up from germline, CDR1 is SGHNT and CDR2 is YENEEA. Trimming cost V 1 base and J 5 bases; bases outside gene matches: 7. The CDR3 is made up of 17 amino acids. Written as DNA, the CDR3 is TGTGCCAGCAGCTTAGGCCTAGCGGGGGGGCTATTAGATACGCAGTATTTT. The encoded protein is CASSLGLAGGLLDTQYF.

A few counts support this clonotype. CDR3: CASNLVAGGYEQYF. CDR3 DNA: TGTGCCAGCAATCTTGTAGCGGGAGGGTACGAGCAGTACTTC. The chain links TRBV6-1 to TRBJ2-7; 11 bases fit TRBD2. Germline CDR1 reads MNHNS; CDR2 reads SASEGT. This CDR3 contains 14 residues. V lost 7 bases, J lost 4 bases, and 6 bases stayed unmatched.

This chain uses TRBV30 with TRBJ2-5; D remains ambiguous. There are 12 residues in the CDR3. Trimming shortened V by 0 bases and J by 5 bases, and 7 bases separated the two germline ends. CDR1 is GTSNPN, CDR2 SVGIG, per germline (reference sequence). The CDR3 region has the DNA TGTGCCTGGAGTGTAATGGGGGAGACCCAGTACTTC. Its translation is CAWSVMGETQYF.

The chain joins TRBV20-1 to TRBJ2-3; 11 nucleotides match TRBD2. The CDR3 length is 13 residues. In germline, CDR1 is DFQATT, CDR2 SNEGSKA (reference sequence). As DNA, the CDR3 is TGCAGCCCGACTAGCGGGGAGGGTGATACGCAGTATTTT. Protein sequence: CSPTSGEGDTQYF.

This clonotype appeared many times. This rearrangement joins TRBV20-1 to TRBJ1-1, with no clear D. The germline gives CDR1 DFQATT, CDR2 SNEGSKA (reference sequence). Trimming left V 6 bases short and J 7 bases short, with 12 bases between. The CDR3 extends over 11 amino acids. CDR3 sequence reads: CSASEGREAFF. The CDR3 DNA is TGCAGTGCGTCGGAAGGACGTGAAGCTTTCTTT.